The 20 T cell receptor beta chains given below trace back to one sample, sequenced in a study of T cells in Graves' hyperthyroidism and ophthalmopathy. Amplification targeted TCR beta CDR3 regions from RNA transcripts. The HTBI primer set drove a first-round RT-PCR of the TCR CDR3. One entry per CDR3 protein, called by TCRdb with MiXCR from the multiplex PCR reads. Of about 770,000 distinct CDR3 sequences in the sample, 15% to 20% are singletons; the top ten hold around 15%. What was sequenced was blood. These TCRs come from a woman aged 50 to 60 with Graves' hyperthyroidism that later progressed to Graves' ophthalmopathy.

This clonotype turned up a few times. The CDR3 sequence is CASSLGGGTAEETQYF. The CDR3 DNA reads TGTGCCAGCAGCTTAGGGGGAGGGACAGCAGAAGAGACCCAGTACTTC. V is TRBV7-9 and J is TRBJ2-5; tentatively, D is TRBD1 or TRBD2 (7 bases each). The CDR3 is 16 amino acids. V was trimmed by 1 base and J by 3 bases, leaving 15 bases between them. Germline CDR1 reads SEHNR; CDR2 reads FQNEAQ (reference sequence). Full variable domain (remainder filled in from reference TRBV7-9 and TRBJ2-5): DTGVSQNPRHKITKRGQNVTFRCDPISEHNRLYWYRQTLGQGPEFLTYFQNEAQLEKSRLLSDRFSAERPKGSFSTLEIQRTEQGDSAMYLCASSLGGGTAEETQYFGPGTRLLVL.

Many counts were recorded for this clonotype. V gene TRBV12-3 or TRBV12-4 combines with J gene TRBJ2-3, with no clear D. V shed 6 bases and J shed 0 bases, with 13 bases lying between them. This CDR3 region has 15 residues. The CDR3: CASSWTLTSTDTQYF. CDR3 nucleotides: TGTGCCAGCAGCTGGACCCTAACCAGCACAGATACGCAGTATTTT.

In this sample, this clonotype turned up many times. The V gene is TRBV7-9, the J gene TRBJ2-7; 8 bases line up with TRBD1. Germline trimming cut 4 bases from V and 2 bases from J; bases unmatched to any gene: 4. Germline V gene sequence: CDR1 SEHNR, CDR2 FQNEAQ (reference sequence). This CDR3 has 14 residues. The CDR3 is CASSSDRETYEQYF. CDR3 nucleotide sequence: TGTGCCAGCAGCTCGGACAGGGAGACCTACGAGCAGTACTTC.

This clonotype was counted between two and nine times. At one end, the junction sequence differs from germline, possibly due to a read error. Written as DNA, the CDR3 is TGTGCCATCAGCAGAGACTACCTGGCGGGGGGAAGTACAGATACGCAGTATTTT. This translates into CAISRDYLAGGSTDTQYF. The chain combines TRBV15 with TRBJ2-3; the match to TRBD2 covers 8 bases. Germline V gene data show CDR1 as LNHNV and CDR2 as YYDKDF (reference sequence). The length of the CDR3 is 18 residues.

In regard to this clonotype: A much larger clone lies one base from this, so it may be a read error. The rearrangement links TRBV7-8 to TRBJ1-1; possibly TRBD1 for D (5 bases). The V end was cut by 5 bases, the J end by 4 bases, with 20 bases between. Germline CDR1 reads SGHVS; CDR2 reads FQNEAQ. The CDR3 runs 16 residues. The CDR3 is CASSPYQAGRGTEAFF. The CDR3 region has the DNA TGTGCCAGCAGCCCTTATCAGGCAGGGAGGGGCACTGAAGCTTTCTTT.

The chain couples TRBV3-1 to TRBJ1-2; tentative D call: TRBD1 (5 bases). V lost 0 bases and J lost 8, with 22 bases in between. This CDR3 region has 17 residues. CDR1 and CDR2 from the germline V gene are LGHDT and YNNKEL (reference sequence). CDR3 nucleotides: TGTGCCAGCAGCCAAGATATCGTCTCAGGGTGGGCCGGAGGCTACACCTTC. The encoded protein is CASSQDIVSGWAGGYTF.

The table lists this clonotype with many counts. The chain combines TRBV7-9 with TRBJ2-1; D unclear. From germline, CDR1 is SEHNR and CDR2 FQNEAQ (reference sequence). Trimming stripped 1 base from V and 2 bases from J, with 9 bases between. The CDR3 consists of 15 residues. The CDR3 loop reads CASSLVQPPYNEQFF. CDR3 nucleotide sequence: TGTGCCAGCAGCTTAGTACAGCCACCCTACAATGAGCAGTTCTTC.

This clonotype was seen many times. The chain recombines TRBV10-3 with TRBJ2-7; 8 bases align to TRBD2. Germline V gives CDR1 ENHRY, CDR2 SYGVKD. The junction had 10 bases not matched to a gene; V was cut back by 3 bases and J by 3 bases. The CDR3 is 16 amino acids. CDR3: CAISDFASGSNYEQYF. The CDR3 DNA reads TGTGCCATCAGTGATTTCGCTAGCGGGTCAAACTACGAGCAGTACTTC.

This clonotype was detected once. Just one base apart from a much larger clone, this may be a read error. This rearrangement joins TRBV7-9 to TRBJ1-1; perhaps TRBD1 as D (5 bases). The germline CDR1 and CDR2 sequences are SEHNR and FQNEAQ (reference sequence). The CDR3 covers 12 residues. V was clipped by 3 bases and J by 7 bases, with 9 bases between them. The CDR3 spells CASSFGADEAFF. The DNA of the CDR3 is TGTGCCAGCAGCTTCGGGGCAGATGAAGCTTTCTTT. Full variable domain (remainder filled in from reference TRBV7-9 and TRBJ1-1): DTGVSQNPRHKITKRGQNVTFRCDPISEHNRLYWYRQTLGQGPEFLTYFQNEAQLEKSRLLSDRFSAERPKGSFSTLEIQRTEQGDSAMYLCASSFGADEAFFGQGTRLTVV.

Many counts were recorded for this clonotype. The chain recombines TRBV5-1 with TRBJ2-2; D is ambiguous. This CDR3 has 15 amino acids. The germline V gene encodes CDR1 SGHRS and CDR2 YFSETQ. Trimming took off 0 bases at V and 3 bases at J, with 9 bases between the two ends. The CDR3 spells CASSLDSSYTGELFF. The CDR3 DNA reads as TGCGCCAGCAGCTTGGACAGTTCCTACACCGGGGAGCTGTTTTTT.

The chain combines TRBV4-1 with TRBJ1-5; possible D gene TRBD1, 5 bases. The CDR3 is 14 amino acids. The germline V gene encodes CDR1 MGHRA and CDR2 YSYEKL. Trimming left V 6 bases short and J 3 bases short, with 12 bases between. The CDR3 coding sequence is TGCGCCAGCAGGGGACTTGGATTCAATCAGCCCCAGCATTTT. As protein: CASRGLGFNQPQHF.

The chain is built from TRBV9 and TRBJ2-3, with TRBD1 matching 9 bases. V trimming: 2 bases; J trimming: 1 base; junction bases outside the gene matches: 8. Germline CDR1 and CDR2: SGDLS and YYNGEE. The CDR3 spans 17 residues. CDR3 nucleotides: TGTGCCAGCAGCGTTAATCCTCGGACAGGGGGCACAGATACGCAGTATTTT. It yields the protein CASSVNPRTGGTDTQYF.

This clonotype has a count of ten or more. J is TRBJ1-1 and V is TRBV5-1; D is perhaps TRBD1 (6 bases). Trimming cost V 2 bases and J 3 bases, with 11 bases left between them. The CDR3 contains 14 residues. The germline CDR1 and CDR2 sequences are SGHRS and YFSETQ. CDR3 DNA sequence: TGCGCCAGCAGCTTTGAGGGGGTGTACACTGAAGCTTTCTTT. The encoded protein is CASSFEGVYTEAFF.

This clonotype was seen many times. The V call is TRBV20-1, the J call TRBJ2-1, with TRBD2 matching 13 bases. Germline loops: CDR1 DFQATT, CDR2 SNEGSKA (reference sequence). Trimming at V came to 4 bases and at J to 0 bases, leaving 9 bases not matched to a gene. CDR3 length: 18 amino acids. CDR3 DNA: TGCAGTGCTAAGAGACTAGCGGGGGGCCTTAGCTCCTACAATGAGCAGTTCTTC. Protein product: CSAKRLAGGLSSYNEQFF.

This clonotype was detected only a few times. This chain joins TRBV20-1 and TRBJ2-2; maybe TRBD2 (6 bases). Germline CDR1 and CDR2: DFQATT and SNEGSKA (reference sequence). Trimming pared 0 bases from V and 6 bases from J, leaving 11 bases between. The CDR3 runs 14 residues. The CDR3, as DNA: TGCAGTGCTAGAGATCCAAGGAGGGCCGGGGAGCTGTTTTTT. It specifies CSARDPRRAGELFF.

About this clonotype: This may be a read error: a much more frequent sequence differs by one nucleotide. The chain uses TRBV30 and TRBJ2-7; D is possibly TRBD1 (5 bases). This CDR3 has 15 residues. Per germline, CDR1 GTSNPN and CDR2 SVGIG (reference sequence). V was shortened by 0 bases and J by 6 bases, with 18 bases between the two germline ends. DNA of the CDR3: TGTGCCTGGAGTGTACAAGGGGCGGCTCGTTTCGAGCAGTACTTC. It translates to CAWSVQGAARFEQYF.

This clonotype has only a few counts. This chain joins TRBV20-1 and TRBJ2-3, with D possibly being TRBD2 (6 bases). V gave up 0 bases and J gave up 3 bases, with 13 bases separating them. CDR1 is DFQATT, CDR2 SNEGSKA, per germline (reference sequence). This CDR3 comprises 15 residues. CDR3 protein: CSARDLGSGTDTQYF. CDR3 DNA sequence: TGCAGTGCTAGAGATTTAGGTAGCGGAACAGATACGCAGTATTTT.

V and J are TRBV9 and TRBJ2-3; 7 nucleotides align to TRBD2. There are 16 residues in the CDR3. Trimming at V came to 2 bases and at J to 4 bases, leaving 10 bases not matched to a gene. Germline CDR1 is SGDLS and CDR2 is YYNGEE. The CDR3 loop reads CASSVDQAGGADTQYF. CDR3 in DNA: TGTGCCAGCAGCGTCGACCAAGCTGGGGGGGCAGATACGCAGTATTTT.

The chain is built from TRBV27 and TRBJ1-1, with D perhaps matching TRBD1 (6 bases). CDR1 MNHEY and CDR2 SMNVEV come from the germline V gene (reference sequence). The V end was cut by 5 bases, the J end by 1 base, with 20 bases between. This CDR3 contains 17 residues. CDR3 protein: CASSGGGGGGANTEAFF. The CDR3 DNA reads as TGTGCCAGCAGTGGGGGGGGGGGGGGGGGGGCGAACACTGAAGCTTTCTTT.

The chain is built from TRBV29-1 and TRBJ2-2; TRBD1 aligns across 8 bases. Unmatched junction bases numbered 7, after V lost 7 bases and J lost 3 bases. Per germline, CDR1 SQVTM and CDR2 ANQGSEA. CDR3 length: 14 amino acids. The CDR3 DNA is TGCAGCGCCTTCGGACAGGGTCACACCGGGGAGCTGTTTTTT. This translates into CSAFGQGHTGELFF.